This T cell receptor (beta chain) stems from a study of blood T cells in healthy people across ages. The study isolated at least 6.5 million PBMCs from each sample. The germline gives CDR1 SQVTM, CDR2 ANQGSEA. Trimming left V 3 bases short and J 0 bases short, with 8 bases between. There are 13 residues in the CDR3. A J-beta primer mix and a sample-barcoded 5' primer were used in a second PCR of roughly 6 to 11 cycles. TCRdb used MiXCR to reprocess the 5' RACE reads, holding one entry per CDR3 protein. The sample comprises 600,000 to 850,000 distinct CDR3 sequences, about 25% of which are singletons, and around 9.2% rests with the top ten. A further study also used this sample, focusing on T cells of mothers and their children. Per that paper: Using approximately 1.5 ug per 15 ul, all extracted RNA underwent cDNA synthesis.

This sequence originates from a boy between 10 and 17 years old in good health. Sequenced: blood. This chain connects TRBV29-1 to TRBJ1-1; D call uncertain. As DNA, the CDR3 is TGCAGCGTTGATAACGGTTTGAACACTGAAGCTTTCTTT. Protein: CSVDNGLNTEAFF. The whole variable domain, remainder taken from reference TRBV29-1 and TRBJ1-1, is SAVISQKPSRDICQRGTSLTIQCQVDSQVTMMFWYRQQPGQSLTLIATANQGSEATYESGFVIDKFPISRPNLTFSTLTVSNMSPEDSSIYLCSVDNGLNTEAFFGQGTRLTVV.